The 18 T cell receptor beta chains in this list originate from one sample, sequenced in a study of spatial heterogeneity in lung cancer. One entry per CDR3 protein, called by TCRdb with MiXCR from the 5' RACE reads. This sample has some 120,000 distinct CDR3 sequences, with approximately 12% found just once. This sample's time point: blood at routine non-recurrence follow-up after resection. The input material, whole RNA from tumor, nontumor lung or frozen PBMC, was sequenced unsorted. Here the sequenced sample was PBMCs, taken at follow-up. The receptors stem from a male donor with early-stage non-small cell lung cancer.

This clonotype was seen ten or more times. The gene calls are TRBV20-1 and TRBJ1-1; D gene unclear. This CDR3 spans 13 amino acids. Germline V gives CDR1 DFQATT, CDR2 SNEGSKA (reference sequence). V lost 5 bases and J 5 bases, leaving 15 bases between the germline ends. CDR3 sequence reads: CSAPRRAETEAFF. CDR3 coding DNA: TGCAGTGCTCCCCGAAGGGCGGAGACTGAAGCTTTCTTT.

This clonotype was observed many times. This chain links TRBV19 with TRBJ1-5; 7 bases match TRBD1. The CDR3 has 16 residues. V dropped 1 base and J dropped 3; count of bases not matched to a gene: 6. Germline lookup yields CDR1 LNHDA and CDR2 SQIVND (reference sequence). CDR3 coding DNA: TGTGCCAGTAGTATAGCAGAAGGGACAGTCAATCAGCCCCAGCATTTT. Its translation: CASSIAEGTVNQPQHF.

This clonotype has a handful of counts. The V gene is TRBV6-5, the J gene TRBJ2-5; 9 nucleotides align to TRBD2. CDR1 and CDR2 (germline): MNHEY, SVGAGI. The ends lost 2 bases at V and 7 bases at J; junction bases unmatched: 14. The CDR3 loop spans 17 amino acids. The DNA of the CDR3 is TGTGCCAGCAGTTACCAAACATTAGCGGGGGTACCTGGGACCCAGTACTTC. It yields the protein CASSYQTLAGVPGTQYF.

There are many counts of this clonotype. The rearrangement links TRBV3-1 to TRBJ2-5; TRBD1 is a possible D gene (7 bases). Germline CDR1 reads LGHDT; CDR2 reads YNNKEL (reference sequence). The CDR3 sequence is 14 residues long. V lost 5 bases to trimming and J lost 4 bases, with 14 bases between them. DNA of the CDR3: TGTGCCAGCAGCATCCAGGGGGGTTTAGAGACCCAGTACTTC. Amino acid sequence: CASSIQGGLETQYF.

The chain has TRBV12-3 or TRBV12-4 and TRBJ1-4; no clear D gene. The CDR3 has 16 amino acids. V was trimmed by 4 bases and J by 0 bases, leaving 12 bases between them. CDR3 DNA sequence: TGTGCCAGCAGTTCAGGACTGACTGCAACTAATGAAAAACTGTTTTTT. Amino acid sequence: CASSSGLTATNEKLFF.

This clonotype was seen repeatedly, ten times or more. The CDR3 reads CASSVEGRETQYF. The CDR3 region has the DNA TGTGCCAGCAGCGTAGAAGGGAGGGAGACCCAGTACTTC. The chain has TRBV9 and TRBJ2-5; maybe TRBD2 (6 bases). With 0 bases removed from V and 5 bases from J, the gap between germline ends came to 8 bases. CDR1 and CDR2 from the germline V gene are SGDLS and YYNGEE. The CDR3 covers 13 residues.

This clonotype was detected only a few times. The CDR3 nucleotides read TGTGCCAGCAGTGGAGGACAACCTTTCGGTGAGCAGTTCTTC. This gives the protein CASSGGQPFGEQFF. The V gene is TRBV2, the J gene TRBJ2-1; weak D call: TRBD1 (5 bases). The V gene's germline CDR1 is SNHLY and CDR2 FYNNEI. Trimming took off 4 bases at V and 9 bases at J, with 16 bases between the two ends. This CDR3 is built from 14 residues.

This clonotype was observed a handful of times. V is TRBV11-2 and J is TRBJ2-2, with D tentatively TRBD2 (5 bases). Germline V lookup: CDR1 SGHAT, CDR2 FQNNGV. Trimming took off 5 bases at V and 4 bases at J, with 8 bases between the two ends. There are 13 residues in the CDR3. In nucleotides, the CDR3 is TGTGCCAGCAGCCCAACTAGCACCGGGGAGCTGTTTTTT. This codes for CASSPTSTGELFF.

This clonotype was detected a few times. V usage is TRBV9 and J usage is TRBJ2-5; TRBD2 is a possible D gene (5 bases). Germline CDR1 and CDR2: SGDLS and YYNGEE. The CDR3 has 16 amino acids. Trimming removed 0 bases from V and 2 bases from J, with 14 bases in between. CDR3 nucleotides: TGTGCCAGCAGCGTAGATAATGGGGAGAATCAAGAGACCCAGTACTTC. Its translation is CASSVDNGENQETQYF. The full variable domain, completed using reference TRBV9 and TRBJ2-5, is DSGVTQTPKHLITATGQRVTLRCSPRSGDLSVYWYQQSLDQGLQFLIQYYNGEERAKGNILERFSAQQFPDLHSELNLSSLELGDSALYFCASSVDNGENQETQYFGPGTRLLVL.

This chain connects TRBV4-3 to TRBJ2-1; 9 nucleotides line up with TRBD2. This CDR3 spans 15 amino acids. Per the germline V gene, CDR1 is LGHNA and CDR2 is YSLEER. After removal of 3 bases from V and 4 bases from J, the junction contained 4 bases not matched to a gene. This chain's CDR3 is CASSQTTSGYNEQFF. The CDR3 region has the DNA TGCGCCAGCAGCCAGACGACTAGCGGATACAATGAGCAGTTCTTC.

J is TRBJ2-5 and V is TRBV7-2, with 8 bases identical to TRBD2. Germline CDR1 and CDR2: SGHTA and FQGNSA. With 5 bases clipped from V and 4 bases from J, the junction kept 15 bases outside the gene matches. The length of the CDR3 is 17 residues. The CDR3 DNA is TGTGCCAGCAGCCCCCCCGCGGGCGGGGGGTCCCGAGAGACCCAGTACTTC. Its protein is CASSPPAGGGSRETQYF.

This clonotype was seen a handful of times. The genes are TRBV5-5 and TRBJ1-1; 7 nucleotides line up with TRBD1. This CDR3 has 13 amino acids. Per the germline V gene, CDR1 is SGHKS and CDR2 is YYEKEE (reference sequence). J gave up 3 bases and V 1 base, and 0 bases lay outside the gene matches. The DNA of the CDR3 is TGTGCCAGCAGCTTGCAGGGGGACACTGAAGCTTTCTTT. Protein sequence: CASSLQGDTEAFF.

This clonotype was observed at least ten times. The chain is built from TRBV5-1 and TRBJ2-7, with 7 bases identical to TRBD1. The germline V gene has CDR1 SGHRS and CDR2 YFSETQ. The ends lost 3 bases at V and 3 bases at J; junction bases unmatched: 0. The CDR3 runs 12 residues. The CDR3 spells CASSWDSYEQYF. The CDR3 region has the DNA TGCGCCAGCAGCTGGGACAGCTACGAGCAGTACTTC.

This chain uses TRBV4-1 with TRBJ2-3, with 7 positions matching TRBD2. The CDR3 extends over 17 amino acids. Germline V lookup: CDR1 MGHRA, CDR2 YSYEKL. Unmatched junction bases numbered 8, after V lost 0 bases and J lost 2 bases. CDR3: CASSQEATSFSTDTQYF. The DNA of the CDR3 is TGCGCCAGCAGCCAAGAGGCGACTAGCTTCTCCACAGATACGCAGTATTTT.

The J gene is TRBJ1-3, the V gene TRBV7-3, with 9 bases lining up with TRBD1. The CDR3 runs to 16 residues. Germline CDR1 SGHTA, CDR2 FQGTGA. V lost 1 base to trimming and J lost 2 bases; unmatched junction nucleotides: 3. CDR3 nucleotides: TGTGCCAGCAGCTTAAGCGGGACAGGGACTGGAAACACCATATATTTT. It codes for CASSLSGTGTGNTIYF.

This clonotype was detected a few times. V usage is TRBV20-1 and J usage is TRBJ2-3; 11 nucleotides match TRBD2. J lost 2 bases, V lost 6 bases, and 7 bases had no gene match. Germline V gene data show CDR1 as DFQATT and CDR2 as SNEGSKA (reference sequence). The CDR3 covers 15 residues. The CDR3 coding sequence is TGCAGTGCGACCCGACTAGCGGGGTTCACAGATACGCAGTATTTT. Its protein product is CSATRLAGFTDTQYF.

This clonotype was picked up many times. The V call is TRBV9, the J call TRBJ2-3; possibly TRBD1 for D (6 bases). Trimming removed 0 bases from V and 1 base from J, with 15 bases in between. In germline, CDR1 is SGDLS, CDR2 YYNGEE. The CDR3 runs 17 residues. The CDR3, as DNA: TGTGCCAGCAGCGTAGCTCCCCAGGGGAAGGGCACAGATACGCAGTATTTT. Its translation is CASSVAPQGKGTDTQYF.

The rearrangement links TRBV29-1 to TRBJ2-1; D is possibly TRBD2 (6 bases). V dropped 6 bases and J dropped 6 bases, with 9 bases sitting between them. The CDR3 sequence is 11 residues long. Germline lookup yields CDR1 SQVTM and CDR2 ANQGSEA. The CDR3, as DNA: TGCAGCGTAGGAGGGTCCAATGAGCAGTTCTTC. It specifies CSVGGSNEQFF.